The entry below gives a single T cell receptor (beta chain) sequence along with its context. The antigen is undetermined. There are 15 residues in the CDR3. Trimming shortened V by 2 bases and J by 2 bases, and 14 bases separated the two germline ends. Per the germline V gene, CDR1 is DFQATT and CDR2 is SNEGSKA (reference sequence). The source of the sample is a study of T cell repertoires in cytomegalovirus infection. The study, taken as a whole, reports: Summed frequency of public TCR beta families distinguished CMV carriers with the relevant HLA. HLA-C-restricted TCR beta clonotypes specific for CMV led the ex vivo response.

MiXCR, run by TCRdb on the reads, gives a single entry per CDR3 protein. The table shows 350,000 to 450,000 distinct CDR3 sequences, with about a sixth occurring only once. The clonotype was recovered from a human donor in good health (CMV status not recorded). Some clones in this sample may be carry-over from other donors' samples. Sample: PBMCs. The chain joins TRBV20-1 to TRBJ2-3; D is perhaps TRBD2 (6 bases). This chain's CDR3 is CSARRPGVSTDTQYF. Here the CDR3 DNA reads TGCAGTGCTAGACGGCCGGGGGTGTCCACAGATACGCAGTATTTT.